What follows is one TCR beta chain and its context. Germline CDR1 LGHNA, CDR2 YNFKEQ. This CDR3 has 16 amino acids. Trimming pared 4 bases from V and 5 bases from J, leaving 18 bases between. This sample was included in a study of radiotherapy plus CTLA-4 blockade in lung cancer. Repertoires were generated with immunoSEQ multiplex PCR, while TCRdb's copy carries only in-frame clones and drops some. The repertoire consists of 80,000 to 95,000 clones, with around 84% occurring once and the leading ten covering under 30%. J is TRBJ2-1 and V is TRBV4-2; D possibly uses TRBD1 or TRBD2 (5 bases each). Sample: peripheral blood, taken from a patient treated with radiotherapy plus ipilimumab. The receptor's source is a human donor with non-small cell lung cancer that progressed on radiotherapy plus ipilimumab. The CDR3 loop is CASSRDAYRDDNEQFF. CDR3 nucleotide sequence: TGTGCCAGCAGCCGAGATGCTTACCGGGACGACAATGAGCAGTTCTTC.